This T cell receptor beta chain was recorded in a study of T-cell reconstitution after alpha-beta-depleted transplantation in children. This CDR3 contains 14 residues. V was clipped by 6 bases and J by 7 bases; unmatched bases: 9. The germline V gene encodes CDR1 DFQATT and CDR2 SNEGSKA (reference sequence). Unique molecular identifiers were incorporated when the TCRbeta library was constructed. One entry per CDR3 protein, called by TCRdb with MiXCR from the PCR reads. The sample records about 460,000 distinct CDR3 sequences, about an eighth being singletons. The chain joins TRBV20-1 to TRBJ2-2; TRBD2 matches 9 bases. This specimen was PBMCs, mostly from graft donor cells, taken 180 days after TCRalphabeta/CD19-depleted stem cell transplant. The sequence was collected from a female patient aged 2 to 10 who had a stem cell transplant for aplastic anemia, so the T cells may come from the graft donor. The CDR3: CSAKPGTSNGELFF. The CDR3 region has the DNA TGCAGTGCCAAGCCCGGGACTAGCAACGGGGAGCTGTTTTTT.